In its sample, the clone carrying this TCR beta chain was seen once. This sample was included in a study of blood T cell repertoires in COVID-19. Across the whole study: Samples of COVID-19 (acute and convalescent) were obtained from the United States, Italy and Spain. PBMCs, B-cell-depleted T cells, or T cells provided the cDNA or gDNA that made up the material.

Authors' methods: Quantification of nucleated cells was approximated via reference gene primer amplification. The repertoire was sequenced with immunoSEQ multiplex PCR; TCRdb's copy has only in-frame clones and lacks some. The V and J calls and clone size were taken over from that table, and D and trimming were inferred from the DNA. This table holds about 180,000 clones, around 83% found once. Trimming took 5 bases from V and 1 from J; bases not matched to a gene: 11. This CDR3 is 16 amino acids long. Germline CDR1 SGHTA, CDR2 FQGNSA. The sequenced sample was peripheral blood. The chain uses TRBV7-2 and TRBJ2-7; 7 nucleotides align to TRBD2. The clonotype originates from a human donor in a cohort sampled during active COVID-19. The CDR3 reads CASSPEAGGRSYEQYF. The CDR3 DNA reads as TGTGCCAGCAGCCCCGAGGCGGGCGGGAGATCCTACGAGCAGTACTTC.